Below, 13 T cell receptor beta chains from the same sample are listed, as sequenced in a study of T cell repertoires in cytomegalovirus infection. TCRdb re-analysed the reads in MiXCR, keeping a single row per CDR3 protein. The data show about 250,000 distinct CDR3 sequences, 9% to 15% seen once. Sequenced: PBMCs. All receptors derive from a human donor in good health (CMV status not recorded). Some clones in this sample may be carry-over from other donors' samples.

The rearrangement links TRBV5-6 to TRBJ2-2, with 10 bases lining up with TRBD1. Germline loops: CDR1 SGHDT, CDR2 YYEEEE. There are 13 residues in the CDR3. The J segment lost 7 bases and the V segment lost 3 bases, leaving 0 bases of the junction unmatched. The CDR3 sequence is CASSWDRGGELFF. In DNA, the CDR3 is TGTGCCAGCAGCTGGGACAGGGGCGGGGAGCTGTTTTTT.

The rearrangement joins TRBV9 to TRBJ2-2; TRBD1 is a possible D gene (6 bases). From germline, CDR1 is SGDLS and CDR2 YYNGEE. CDR3 length equals 17 residues. V dropped 0 bases and J dropped 4 bases, with 16 bases sitting between them. The CDR3 here is CASSVGRQVKFTGELFF. The DNA for the CDR3 is TGTGCCAGCAGCGTAGGAAGACAGGTCAAGTTCACCGGGGAGCTGTTTTTT.

The V gene is TRBV15, the J gene TRBJ2-7; either TRBD1 or TRBD2 may supply D (6 bases each). Germline V gives CDR1 LNHNV, CDR2 YYDKDF (reference sequence). This CDR3 spans 14 amino acids. V lost 5 bases and J lost 6, with 17 bases in between. CDR3 sequence (DNA): TGTGCCACCAGCTCGTACAGGGAGGTAGCCGAGCAGTACTTC. Translation gives CATSSYREVAEQYF.

This chain's CDR3 is CASSVASRGHGLETQYF. CDR3 in DNA: TGTGCCAGCAGCGTAGCATCCCGGGGACACGGATTAGAGACCCAGTACTTC. The chain carries TRBV9 and TRBJ2-5, with a weak D call TRBD1 (6 bases). The V gene lost 0 bases and the J gene lost 4 bases, with 19 bases spanning the gap. The CDR3 totals 17 residues. CDR1 and CDR2 (germline): SGDLS, YYNGEE. Filled out from reference TRBV9 and TRBJ2-5, the complete variable domain reads DSGVTQTPKHLITATGQRVTLRCSPRSGDLSVYWYQQSLDQGLQFLIQYYNGEERAKGNILERFSAQQFPDLHSELNLSSLELGDSALYFCASSVASRGHGLETQYFGPGTRLLVL.

This chain joins TRBV11-2 and TRBJ2-2; a weak D match, TRBD2 (7 bases). Trimming removed 6 bases at V and 8 bases at J, with 19 bases between. The CDR3 extends over 15 amino acids. Per germline, CDR1 SGHAT and CDR2 FQNNGV. In nucleotides, the CDR3 is TGTGCCAGCAGTTTCGATCGGGGGGCTACAGGGGAGCTGTTTTTT. Its translation is CASSFDRGATGELFF.

The table lists this clonotype with many counts. V usage is TRBV7-2 and J usage is TRBJ2-6, with D unresolved. This CDR3 spans 14 amino acids. Trimming stripped 7 bases from V and 3 bases from J, with 10 bases between. Germline values: CDR1 SGHTA, CDR2 FQGNSA. CDR3 DNA: TGTGCCAGCACCTTTAGTGGTGGGGCCAACGTCCTGACTTTC. Its translation: CASTFSGGANVLTF.

Many counts were recorded for this clonotype. The rearrangement joins TRBV12-3 or TRBV12-4 to TRBJ1-6; 7 nucleotides line up with TRBD1. After removal of 7 bases from V and 7 bases from J, the junction contained 7 bases not matched to a gene. The CDR3 extends over 14 amino acids. CDR3: CASILGGGNSPLHF. In DNA form, the CDR3 reads TGTGCCAGCATCCTAGGGGGCGGGAATTCACCCCTCCACTTT.

The chain joins TRBV29-1 to TRBJ2-3; D possibly corresponds to TRBD1 (6 bases). This CDR3 has 14 amino acids. V lost 6 bases, J lost 4 bases, and 17 bases lay in between. Germline V lookup: CDR1 SQVTM, CDR2 ANQGSEA. The CDR3 DNA reads as TGCAGCGTGCCACTAGGGGGAAGTGCAGATACGCAGTATTTT. Its translation: CSVPLGGSADTQYF.

This clonotype was picked up many times. The chain is built from TRBV28 and TRBJ1-4, with D possibly being TRBD1 (5 bases). The V end lost 2 bases, the J end lost 5 bases, and 15 bases lay between the germline ends. The CDR3 length is 16 residues. The V gene's germline CDR1 is MDHEN and CDR2 SYDVKM. This CDR3 is CASSLGGLRGNEKLFF. The CDR3 DNA reads as TGTGCCAGCAGTTTAGGAGGTCTGCGGGGCAATGAAAAACTGTTTTTT.

CDR3 DNA: TGTGCCAGCAGCTTCGGGACAGGGACGCCGGATACGCAGTATTTT. This gives the protein CASSFGTGTPDTQYF. The J gene is TRBJ2-3, the V gene TRBV5-4; TRBD1 agrees at 9 bases. V lost 2 bases and J lost 6; bases outside the gene matches: 7. CDR1 and CDR2 from the germline V gene are SGHNT and YYREEE (reference sequence). CDR3 length: 15 residues.

The CDR3 here is CASSGWDTEAFF. The DNA of the CDR3 is TGTGCCAGCAGTGGGTGGGACACTGAAGCTTTCTTT. The chain links TRBV25-1 to TRBJ1-1; D not resolved. From germline, CDR1 is MGHDK and CDR2 SYGVNS. With 4 bases removed from V and 3 bases from J, the gap between germline ends came to 6 bases. This CDR3 is 12 amino acids long.

This clonotype was observed a few times. The chain uses TRBV11-1 and TRBJ2-2; D is unresolved. Trimming took off 5 bases at V and 4 bases at J, with 8 bases between the two ends. This CDR3 region has 13 residues. Per the germline V gene, CDR1 is SGHAT and CDR2 is FQDESV (reference sequence). The CDR3 spells CASSPQATGELFF. The DNA of the CDR3 is TGTGCCAGCAGCCCTCAAGCCACCGGGGAGCTGTTTTTT. The entire variable domain, with the rest obtained from reference TRBV11-1 and TRBJ2-2, is as follows: EAEVAQSPRYKITEKSQAVAFWCDPISGHATLYWYRQILGQGPELLVQFQDESVVDDSQLPKDRFSAERLKGVDSTLKIQPAELGDSAMYLCASSPQATGELFFGEGSRLTVL.

This clonotype was counted many times. The chain uses TRBV7-2 and TRBJ2-6; unclear D gene. CDR1 is SGHTA, CDR2 FQGNSA, per germline. Trimming left V 0 bases short and J 0 bases short, with 9 bases between. The CDR3 consists of 17 residues. The chain's CDR3 is CASSLASASSGANVLTF. The CDR3 DNA reads as TGTGCCAGCAGCTTAGCATCGGCGAGCTCTGGGGCCAACGTCCTGACTTTC.